The rows below give T cell receptor beta chains drawn from one sample of a study of blood T cell repertoires in COVID-19. The method was immunoSEQ multiplex PCR; TCRdb's version includes in-frame clones alone and lacks a portion of them. The table lists tens of thousands of clones, 87% of them singletons. Material for sequencing was peripheral blood. The source is a human donor with active COVID-19. The donor label of this sample is uncertain. Each CDR3 is given with its conserved first and last residue. D genes are given only for firm matches. Clone size is shown for a subset of rows, as once, few, many or a class of expanded clone.

TGTGCCAGTAGTATACGGGAGAAGTCCTACGAGCAGTACTTC,CASSIREKSYEQYF,TRBJ2-7,.,.,TRBV19
TGCGCCAGCAGCTTGGTCGGGGAGAGGTACAATGAGCAGTTCTTC,CASSLVGERYNEQFF,TRBJ2-1,.,.,TRBV5-1
TGTGCCAGCAGCGTAGGTCTAGCGGGAATCACCGGGGAGCTGTTTTTT,CASSVGLAGITGELFF,TRBJ2-2,.,TRBD2,TRBV9
TGCGCCAGCAGCCAAGAAGGGAGCAGCTTCGGGGGGACCCAGTACTTC,CASSQEGSSFGGTQYF,TRBJ2-5,.,.,TRBV4-3
TGTGCCAGCAGCCCCCGACTAGCGGGAGTTAAAGAGCAGTTCTTC,CASSPRLAGVKEQFF,TRBJ2-1,.,TRBD2,TRBV11-3
TGTGCCAGCACCACAAGTGTTGGGGCGAACTATGGCTACACCTTC,CASTTSVGANYGYTF,TRBJ1-2,.,.,TRBV28
TGTGCCAGCAGGAAAGAAGCGGGAGGTTACTACGAGCAGTACTTC,CASRKEAGGYYEQYF,TRBJ2-7,.,TRBD2,TRBV6-5
TGTGCCAGTAGTATATTCAGGGGCCCTTACAATGAGCAGTTCTTC,CASSIFRGPYNEQFF,TRBJ2-1,.,.,TRBV19
TGCAGCGCCTCCGTTGGGGTAGGGGGTTTTATTGAGCAGTTCTTC,CSASVGVGGFIEQFF,TRBJ2-1,.,.,TRBV29-1
TGTGCCAGCAGTTACCAAGGGGGCGCGGGTGGCTACACCTTC,CASSYQGGAGGYTF,TRBJ1-2,few,TRBD1,TRBV6-5
TGTGCCAGCAGCCAGGACAGGGGGCCCTCCCGCGGGGAGACCCAGTACTTC,CASSQDRGPSRGETQYF,TRBJ2-5,.,TRBD1,TRBV3-1/TRBV3-2
TGTGCCAGCAGCGCCCGGACTAGAGGAACAGATACGCAGTATTTT,CASSARTRGTDTQYF,TRBJ2-3,.,TRBD2,TRBV9
TGTGCCAGCAGCCACAGTCGGGAGGGCAATGAGCAGTTCTTC,CASSHSREGNEQFF,TRBJ2-1,.,TRBD2,TRBV3-1/TRBV3-2
TGTGCCAGCAGTCCCCGTTCGGTCGGTCAGCCCCAGCATTTT,CASSPRSVGQPQHF,TRBJ1-5,.,.,TRBV6-5
TGTGCCAGCACCCGGGGGGATACGAACACCGGGGAGCTGTTTTTT,CASTRGDTNTGELFF,TRBJ2-2,.,TRBD2,TRBV7-9
TGTGCCAGTAGTTGGACAGGTATCGGCAATCAGCCCCAGCATTTT,CASSWTGIGNQPQHF,TRBJ1-5,.,TRBD1,TRBV19
TGCAGCGTAGGGACAGCTTACAATGAGCAGTTCTTC,CSVGTAYNEQFF,TRBJ2-1,.,TRBD1,TRBV29-1
TGTGCCAGCAGTTACCGGCCAGGGGGCCATGAAAAACTGTTTTTT,CASSYRPGGHEKLFF,TRBJ1-4,.,TRBD1,TRBV6-5
TGTGCCATCAGTGACTCAGCCTACGAGCAGTACTTC,CAISDSAYEQYF,TRBJ2-7,.,.,TRBV10-3
TGTGCCAGCGGGGAGACGGGCGGATTCTATGGCTACACCTTC,CASGETGGFYGYTF,TRBJ1-2,.,.,TRBV6-5
TGTGCCAGTAGTAGGGGACAGGGAGACATTCAGTACTTC,CASSRGQGDIQYF,TRBJ2-4,.,TRBD1,TRBV19
TGTGCCAGCAGCCAGGATCCGCAGGGGGCTGGTGGAAACACCATATATTTT,CASSQDPQGAGGNTIYF,TRBJ1-3,.,TRBD1,TRBV4-2
TGTGCCACCAGTGACGGACTAGCGGGAGGATCGAGCTCCTACAATGAGCAGTTCTTC,CATSDGLAGGSSSYNEQFF,TRBJ2-1,.,TRBD2,TRBV24-1
TGTGCCAGCAGCTTAGCTGCGAATAATTCACCCCTCCACTTT,CASSLAANNSPLHF,TRBJ1-6,.,.,TRBV7-2
TGTGCCAGCAGCCTGTTAGCGGGAGGGGAAAATGAGCAGTTCTTC,CASSLLAGGENEQFF,TRBJ2-1,.,TRBD2,TRBV5-6
TGTGCCAGCAGTTACGGGGGAGGTGCGGGGTGGCAGTATTTT,CASSYGGGAGWQYF,TRBJ2-3,.,.,TRBV6-5
TGTGCCAGCAGCCTCCGGTTGACAGAGACCACAGATACGCAGTATTTT,CASSLRLTETTDTQYF,TRBJ2-3,.,.,TRBV11-3
TGCGCCAGCAGCTTGGGTACACGCCCTGAGCAGTTCTTC,CASSLGTRPEQFF,TRBJ2-1,.,.,TRBV5-1
TGTGCCAGTAGTCCCTTTCCCAGGGTGGGTCAGCCCCAGCATTTT,CASSPFPRVGQPQHF,TRBJ1-5,.,.,TRBV19
TGTGCCAGTAGTATCTTCCGGGGAACGAACACTGAAGCTTTCTTT,CASSIFRGTNTEAFF,TRBJ1-1,.,.,TRBV19
TGCGCCAGCAGCCAAGATCGGGCAGGGGGCTCCTACGAGCAGTACTTC,CASSQDRAGGSYEQYF,TRBJ2-7,.,TRBD1,TRBV4-3
TGTGCCAGCAGTTTATTCAGGGGAGAAAAACTGTTTTTT,CASSLFRGEKLFF,TRBJ1-4,.,.,TRBV12-3/TRBV12-4
TGTGCCAGCAGTTACTCGCAGGGGGCAGGTGGCTACACCTTC,CASSYSQGAGGYTF,TRBJ1-2,.,TRBD1,TRBV6-5
TGTGCCAGCAGGGGGGACTCCTACTACGAGCAGTACTTC,CASRGDSYYEQYF,TRBJ2-7,.,.,TRBV27
TGTGCCAGCAGCCAGGGACTAGCGGGAGATACGCAGTATTTT,CASSQGLAGDTQYF,TRBJ2-3,.,TRBD2,TRBV7-3
TGTGCCAGTAGCAATGGGCTAGGAGGCTACGAGCAGTACTTC,CASSNGLGGYEQYF,TRBJ2-7,.,.,TRBV19
TGTGCCAGCAGCTTAGCGCCGGGTATGGGAGCGACCCAGTACTTC,CASSLAPGMGATQYF,TRBJ2-5,.,.,TRBV7-2
TGTGCCAGCAGCTTGCCTCCGGCGGGAGATACGCAGTATTTT,CASSLPPAGDTQYF,TRBJ2-3,.,.,TRBV7-9
TGTGCCAGCAGCTCCCGGACAATTTCCTACGAGCAGTACTTC,CASSSRTISYEQYF,TRBJ2-7,.,.,TRBV7-2
TGTGCCAGCAGCCAAGCTTCTGGGGCCAACGTCCTGACTTTC,CASSQASGANVLTF,TRBJ2-6,few,.,TRBV14
TGTGCCACTTCCGGGACAGGAGAGTTTCTCGGAAACACCATATATTTT,CATSGTGEFLGNTIYF,TRBJ1-3,.,TRBD1,TRBV19
TGTGCCAGTAGTCTCCCCCCAGATACGCAGTATTTT,CASSLPPDTQYF,TRBJ2-3,.,.,TRBV19
TGTGCCAGCAGCTCTTCCGACAGTTACGAGCAGTACTTC,CASSSSDSYEQYF,TRBJ2-7,.,.,TRBV7-9
TGTGCCACCAGTGATCCCGGCGACAGGGGGCTTGTTGAGACCCAGTACTTC,CATSDPGDRGLVETQYF,TRBJ2-5,.,TRBD1,TRBV24-1
TGTGCCAGCAGTCCCCGGGGGGGCCGCGGCTACACCTTC,CASSPRGGRGYTF,TRBJ1-2,once,.,TRBV6-5
TGTGCCTGGAGTCCGGCTAGCGGGGCGACCGGGGAGCTGTTTTTT,CAWSPASGATGELFF,TRBJ2-2,.,TRBD2,TRBV30
TGTGCCAGCAGTTGGCGGGGAATGGGCAATCAGCCCCAGCATTTT,CASSWRGMGNQPQHF,TRBJ1-5,.,.,TRBV27
TGTGCCAGCGGACAGGGGGTCGGCACTGAAGCTTTCTTT,CASGQGVGTEAFF,TRBJ1-1,.,TRBD1,TRBV6-5